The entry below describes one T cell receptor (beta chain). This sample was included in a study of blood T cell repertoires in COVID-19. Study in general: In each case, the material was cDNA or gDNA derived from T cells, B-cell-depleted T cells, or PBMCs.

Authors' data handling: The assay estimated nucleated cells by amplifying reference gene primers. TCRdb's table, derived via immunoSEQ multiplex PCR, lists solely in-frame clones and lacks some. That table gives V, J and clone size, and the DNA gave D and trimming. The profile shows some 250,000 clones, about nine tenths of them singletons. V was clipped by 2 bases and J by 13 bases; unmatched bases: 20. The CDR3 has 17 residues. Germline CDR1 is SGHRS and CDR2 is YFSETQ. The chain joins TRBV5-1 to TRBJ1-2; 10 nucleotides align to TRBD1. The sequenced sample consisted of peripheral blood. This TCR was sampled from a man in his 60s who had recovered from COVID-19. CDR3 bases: TGCGCCAGCAGCTTTAGACAGGGGGCGGAACGGACTCGGGATGGCACCTTC. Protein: CASSFRQGAERTRDGTF.